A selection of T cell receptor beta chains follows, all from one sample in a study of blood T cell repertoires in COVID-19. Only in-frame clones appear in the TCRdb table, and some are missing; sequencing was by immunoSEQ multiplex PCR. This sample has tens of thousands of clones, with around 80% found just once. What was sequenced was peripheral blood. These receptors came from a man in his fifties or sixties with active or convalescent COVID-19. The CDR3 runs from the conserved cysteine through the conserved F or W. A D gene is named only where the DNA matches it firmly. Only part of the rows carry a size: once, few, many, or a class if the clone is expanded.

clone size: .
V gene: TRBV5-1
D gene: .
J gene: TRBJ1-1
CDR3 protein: CASSLGFNPGEWNTEAFF
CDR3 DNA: TGCGCCAGCAGCTTGGGTTTTAATCCAGGGGAATGGAACACTGAAGCTTTCTTT

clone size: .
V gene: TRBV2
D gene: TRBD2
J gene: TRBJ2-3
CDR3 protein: CASTGGGAADTQYF
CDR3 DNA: TGTGCCAGCACGGGCGGGGGGGCCGCAGATACGCAGTATTTT

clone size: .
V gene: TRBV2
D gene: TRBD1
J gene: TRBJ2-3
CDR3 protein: CASNGDSSSTDTQYF
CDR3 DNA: TGTGCCAGCAATGGGGACAGCTCTAGCACAGATACGCAGTATTTT

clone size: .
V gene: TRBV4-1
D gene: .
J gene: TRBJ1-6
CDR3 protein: CASSQPVGGDMYSPLHF
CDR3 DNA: TGCGCCAGCAGCCAGCCCGTAGGAGGTGATATGTATTCACCCCTCCACTTT

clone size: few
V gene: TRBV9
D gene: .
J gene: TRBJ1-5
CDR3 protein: CASSVDGKPQHF
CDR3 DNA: TGTGCCAGCAGCGTAGACGGGAAGCCCCAGCATTTT

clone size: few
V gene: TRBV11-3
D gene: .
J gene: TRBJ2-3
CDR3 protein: CASSLRGGDTQYF
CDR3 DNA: TGTGCCAGCAGCCTGCGGGGTGGTGATACGCAGTATTTT

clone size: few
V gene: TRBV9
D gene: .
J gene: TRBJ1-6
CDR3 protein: CASSTRIKQGNSPLHF
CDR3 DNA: TGTGCCAGCAGCACCCGGATAAAACAGGGAAATTCACCCCTCCACTTT

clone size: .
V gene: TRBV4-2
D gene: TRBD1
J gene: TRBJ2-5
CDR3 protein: CASSLSTGAETQYF
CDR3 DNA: TGTGCCAGCAGCCTCTCGACAGGGGCAGAGACCCAGTACTTC

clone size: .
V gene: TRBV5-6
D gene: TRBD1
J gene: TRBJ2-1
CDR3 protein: CASSGGDRVYNEQFF
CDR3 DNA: TGTGCCAGCAGCGGTGGGGACAGGGTCTACAATGAGCAGTTCTTC

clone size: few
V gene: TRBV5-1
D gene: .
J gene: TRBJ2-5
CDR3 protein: CASSLGQAQETQYF
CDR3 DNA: TGCGCCAGCAGCTTGGGACAGGCCCAAGAGACCCAGTACTTC

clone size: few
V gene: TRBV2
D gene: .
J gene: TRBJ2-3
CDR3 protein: CASSAGGTDTQYF
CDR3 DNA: TGTGCCAGCAGTGCTGGGGGGACAGATACGCAGTATTTT

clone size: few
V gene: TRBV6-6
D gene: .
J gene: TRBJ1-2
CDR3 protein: CASSVASGYGYTF
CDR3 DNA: TGTGCCAGCAGCGTAGCTAGTGGCTATGGCTACACCTTC

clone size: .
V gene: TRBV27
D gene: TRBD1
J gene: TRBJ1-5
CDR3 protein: CASRFTGGNQPQHF
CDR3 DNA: TGTGCCAGCAGATTTACAGGGGGCAATCAGCCCCAGCATTTT

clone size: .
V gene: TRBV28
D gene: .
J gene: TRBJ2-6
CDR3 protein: CASSSGLSGANVLTF
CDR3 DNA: TGTGCCAGCAGCTCAGGGCTTTCAGGGGCCAACGTCCTGACTTTC

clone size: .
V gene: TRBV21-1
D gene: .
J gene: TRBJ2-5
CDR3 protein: CASSKVRTRGETQYF
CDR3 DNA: TGTGCCAGCAGCAAAGTAAGGACTAGGGGCGAGACCCAGTACTTC

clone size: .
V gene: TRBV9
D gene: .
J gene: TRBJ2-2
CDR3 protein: CASSVGSANTGELFF
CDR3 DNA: TGTGCCAGCAGCGTAGGCAGCGCGAACACCGGGGAGCTGTTTTTT

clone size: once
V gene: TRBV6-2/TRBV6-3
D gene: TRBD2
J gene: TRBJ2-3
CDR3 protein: CASSPGLADDTDTQYF
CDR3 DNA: TGTGCCAGCAGCCCTGGACTAGCCGACGACACAGATACGCAGTATTTT

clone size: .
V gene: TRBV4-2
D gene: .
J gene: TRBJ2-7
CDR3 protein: CASSQSQGSYYEQYF
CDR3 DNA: TGTGCCAGCAGCCAAAGCCAGGGCTCCTACTACGAGCAGTACTTC

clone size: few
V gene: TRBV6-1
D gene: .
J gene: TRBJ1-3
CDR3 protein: CASSEDSHAVNTIYF
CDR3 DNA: TGTGCCAGCAGTGAGGACAGTCACGCCGTAAACACCATATATTTT

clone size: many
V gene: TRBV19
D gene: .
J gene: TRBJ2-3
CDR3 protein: CASSRGTEGSTDTQYF
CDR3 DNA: TGTGCCAGTAGTAGGGGGACTGAGGGATCCACAGATACGCAGTATTTT

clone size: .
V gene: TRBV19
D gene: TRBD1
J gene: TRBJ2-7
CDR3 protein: CASTRQGGYEQYF
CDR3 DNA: TGTGCCAGTACCCGACAGGGGGGCTACGAGCAGTACTTC

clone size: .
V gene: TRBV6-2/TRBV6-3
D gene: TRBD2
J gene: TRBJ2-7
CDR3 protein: CASSYGLVITYEQYF
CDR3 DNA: TGTGCCAGCAGTTACGGACTAGTCATCACCTACGAGCAGTACTTC

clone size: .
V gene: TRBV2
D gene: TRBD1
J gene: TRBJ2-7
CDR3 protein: CATRGLGNEQYF
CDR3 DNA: TGTGCCACAAGGGGGCTGGGGAACGAGCAGTACTTC

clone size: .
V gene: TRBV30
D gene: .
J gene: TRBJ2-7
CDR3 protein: CAWSVQTGEQYF
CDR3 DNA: TGTGCCTGGAGTGTACAGACAGGCGAGCAGTACTTC

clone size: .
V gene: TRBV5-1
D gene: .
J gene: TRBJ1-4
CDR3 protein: CASSLTVSNEKLFF
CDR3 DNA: TGCGCCAGCAGCCTTACAGTTTCTAATGAAAAACTGTTTTTT

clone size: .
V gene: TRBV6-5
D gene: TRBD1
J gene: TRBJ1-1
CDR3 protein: CASSYRDRDTEAFF
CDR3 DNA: TGTGCCAGCAGTTACCGGGACAGAGACACTGAAGCTTTCTTT

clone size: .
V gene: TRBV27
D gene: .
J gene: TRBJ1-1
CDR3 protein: CASSLREDTEAFF
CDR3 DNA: TGTGCCAGCAGTTTGCGGGAGGACACTGAAGCTTTCTTT

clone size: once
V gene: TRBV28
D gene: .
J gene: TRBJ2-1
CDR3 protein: CASTRAGSYNEQFF
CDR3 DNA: TGTGCCAGCACACGGGCGGGCTCCTACAATGAGCAGTTCTTC

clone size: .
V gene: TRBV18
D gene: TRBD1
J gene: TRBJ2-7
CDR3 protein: CASSPPGQGRDEQYF
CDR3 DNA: TGTGCCAGCTCACCACCGGGACAGGGTAGGGACGAGCAGTACTTC

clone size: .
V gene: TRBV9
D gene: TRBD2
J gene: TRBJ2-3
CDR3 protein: CASSVLAGGITDTQYF
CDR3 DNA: TGTGCCAGCAGCGTACTAGCGGGGGGGATCACAGATACGCAGTATTTT

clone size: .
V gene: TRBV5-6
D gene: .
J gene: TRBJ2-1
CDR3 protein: CASSLNPGEQFF
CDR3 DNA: TGTGCCAGCAGCTTGAATCCCGGTGAGCAGTTCTTC

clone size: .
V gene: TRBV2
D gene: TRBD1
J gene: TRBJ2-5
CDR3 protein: CASTDRGETQYF
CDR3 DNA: TGTGCCAGCACGGACAGGGGAGAGACCCAGTACTTC

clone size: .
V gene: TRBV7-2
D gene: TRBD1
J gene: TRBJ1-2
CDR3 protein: CASGSRGRAYGYTF
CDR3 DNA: TGTGCCAGCGGCAGCAGGGGGCGAGCCTATGGCTACACCTTC

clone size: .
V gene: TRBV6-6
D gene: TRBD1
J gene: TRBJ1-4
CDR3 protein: CASRSTGGAVEKLFF
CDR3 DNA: TGTGCCAGCCGATCGACAGGGGGCGCTGTAGAAAAACTGTTTTTT

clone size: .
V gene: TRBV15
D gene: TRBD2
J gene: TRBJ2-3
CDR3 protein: CATSYGGGSTDTQYF
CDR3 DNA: TGTGCCACCAGCTATGGCGGGGGGAGCACAGATACGCAGTATTTT

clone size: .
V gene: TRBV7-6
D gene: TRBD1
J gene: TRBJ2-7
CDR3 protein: CASSLAGTGSYEQYF
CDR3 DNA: TGTGCCAGCAGCTTAGCCGGGACAGGGTCCTACGAGCAGTACTTC

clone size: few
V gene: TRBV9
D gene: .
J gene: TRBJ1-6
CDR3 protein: CASSVGVREASNSPLHF
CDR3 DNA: TGTGCCAGCAGCGTAGGGGTCCGGGAGGCATCCAATTCACCCCTCCACTTT

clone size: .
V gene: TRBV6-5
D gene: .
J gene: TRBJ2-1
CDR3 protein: CASSWDLYNEQFF
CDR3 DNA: TGTGCCAGCAGTTGGGACTTATACAATGAGCAGTTCTTC

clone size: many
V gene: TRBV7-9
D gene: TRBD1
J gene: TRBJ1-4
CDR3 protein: CASSLVRGPYEKLFF
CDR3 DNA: TGTGCCAGCAGCTTAGTTAGGGGGCCATATGAAAAACTGTTTTTT

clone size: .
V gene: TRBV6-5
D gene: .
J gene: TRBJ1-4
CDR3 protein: CASSRRQAGEKLFF
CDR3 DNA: TGTGCCAGCAGTCGACGGCAGGCGGGTGAAAAACTGTTTTTT

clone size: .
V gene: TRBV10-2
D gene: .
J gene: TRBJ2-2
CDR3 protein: CASSEVSPSNTGELFF
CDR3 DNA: TGCGCCAGCAGTGAGGTTTCCCCTTCGAACACCGGGGAGCTGTTTTTT

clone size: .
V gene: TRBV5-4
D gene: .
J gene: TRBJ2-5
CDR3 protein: CASRPGMSETQYF
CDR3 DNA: TGTGCCAGCAGACCGGGGATGTCAGAGACCCAGTACTTC

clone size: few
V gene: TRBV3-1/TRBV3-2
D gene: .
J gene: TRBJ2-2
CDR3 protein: CASSSSLRGTGELFF
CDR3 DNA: TGTGCCAGCAGCTCCTCCCTAAGGGGCACCGGGGAGCTGTTTTTT

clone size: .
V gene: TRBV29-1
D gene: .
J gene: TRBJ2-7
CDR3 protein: CSALYYSYEQYF
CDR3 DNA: TGCAGCGCCTTGTATTACTCCTACGAGCAGTACTTC

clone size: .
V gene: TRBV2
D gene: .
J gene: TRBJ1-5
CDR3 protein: CASNIAGMGNQPQHF
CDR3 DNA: TGTGCCAGCAATATAGCAGGGATGGGCAATCAGCCCCAGCATTTT

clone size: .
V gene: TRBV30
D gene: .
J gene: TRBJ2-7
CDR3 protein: CAWSVGGYEQYF
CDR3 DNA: TGTGCCTGGAGTGTAGGGGGCTACGAGCAGTACTTC

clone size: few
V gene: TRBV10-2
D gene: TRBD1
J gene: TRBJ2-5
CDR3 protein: CASSEPGQGQETQYF
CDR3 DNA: TGCGCCAGCAGTGAGCCAGGACAGGGTCAAGAGACCCAGTACTTC

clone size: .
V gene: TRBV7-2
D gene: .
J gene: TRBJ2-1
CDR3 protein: CASSLDPGRAYNEQFF
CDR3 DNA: TGTGCCAGCAGCTTAGACCCCGGGCGGGCCTACAATGAGCAGTTCTTC

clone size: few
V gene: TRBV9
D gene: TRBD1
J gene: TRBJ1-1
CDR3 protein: CASSPDVGTGEAFF
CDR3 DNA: TGTGCCAGCAGTCCCGACGTGGGGACAGGGGAAGCTTTCTTT

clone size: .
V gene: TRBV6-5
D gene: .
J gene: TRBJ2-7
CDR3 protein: CASSRERTAYEQYF
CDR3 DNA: TGTGCCAGCAGTCGAGAACGGACAGCCTACGAGCAGTACTTC

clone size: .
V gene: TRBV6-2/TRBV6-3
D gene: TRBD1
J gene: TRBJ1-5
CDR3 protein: CASSTGQGDNQPQHF
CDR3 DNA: TGTGCCAGCAGTACGGGACAGGGCGACAATCAGCCCCAGCATTTT

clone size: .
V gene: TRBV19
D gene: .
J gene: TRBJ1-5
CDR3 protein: CASSRASNQPQHF
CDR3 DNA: TGTGCCAGTAGTAGGGCTTCCAATCAGCCCCAGCATTTT